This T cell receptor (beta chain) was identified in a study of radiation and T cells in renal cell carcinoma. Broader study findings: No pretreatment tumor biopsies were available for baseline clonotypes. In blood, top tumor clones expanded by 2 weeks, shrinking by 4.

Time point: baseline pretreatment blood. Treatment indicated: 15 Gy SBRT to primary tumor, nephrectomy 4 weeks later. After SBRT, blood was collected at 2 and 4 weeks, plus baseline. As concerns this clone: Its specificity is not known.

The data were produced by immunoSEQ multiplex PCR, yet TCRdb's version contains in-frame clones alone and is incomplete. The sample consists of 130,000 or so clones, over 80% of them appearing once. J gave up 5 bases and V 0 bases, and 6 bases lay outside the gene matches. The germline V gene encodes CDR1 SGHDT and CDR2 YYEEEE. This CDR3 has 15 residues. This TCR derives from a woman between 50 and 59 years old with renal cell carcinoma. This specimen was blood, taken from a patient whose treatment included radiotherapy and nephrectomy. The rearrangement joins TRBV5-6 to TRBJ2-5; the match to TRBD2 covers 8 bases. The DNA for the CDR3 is TGTGCCAGCAGCTTGGTGGGACTAGAAGCCGAGACCCAGTACTTC. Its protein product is CASSLVGLEAETQYF. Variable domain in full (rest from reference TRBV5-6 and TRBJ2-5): DAGVTQSPTHLIKTRGQQVTLRCSPKSGHDTVSWYQQALGQGPQFIFQYYEEEERQRGNFPDRFSGHQFPNYSSELNVNALLLGDSALYLCASSLVGLEAETQYFGPGTRLLVL.